This is a list of T cell receptor beta chains from one sample in a study of long-term antiretroviral therapy in people with HIV. Sequencing was performed with immunoSEQ multiplex PCR; in TCRdb, only in-frame clones are kept and a portion is missing. Of tens of thousands of clones listed, 88% are singletons. This specimen consisted of unsorted PBMCs, obtained less than 4.7 years after starting antiretroviral therapy. Receptors originate from a man in his thirties or forties with HIV. CDR3s include the opening cysteine and the closing phenylalanine or tryptophan. The D gene is left open where the match is weak. Not every row has a clone size; where given, it reads once, few, many or a size class.

.,TRBV7-2,TRBJ1-6,.,TGTGCCAGCAGCTTAGCTTCCGGCAGCTCCTATAATTCACCCCTCCACTTT,CASSLASGSSYNSPLHF
.,TRBV29-1,TRBJ2-7,.,TGCAGCGTTGAAGGGGTCTACGAGCAGTACTTC,CSVEGVYEQYF
.,TRBV7-9,TRBJ1-1,.,TGTGCCAGCAGCTCGGGACCTGGGATCACTGAAGCTTTCTTT,CASSSGPGITEAFF
.,TRBV18,TRBJ2-3,.,TGTGCCAGCTCACCAAGACAGGCAAATGGGCCAGATACGCAGTATTTT,CASSPRQANGPDTQYF
.,TRBV19,TRBJ1-1,.,TGTGCCAGTAGTTTTCTCTTCGGGCGAGATAGACGCACTGAAGCTTTCTTT,CASSFLFGRDRRTEAFF
.,TRBV28,TRBJ2-7,.,TGTGCCAGCAGTTTATCAGGAGCCCTCTCCTACGAGCAGTACTTC,CASSLSGALSYEQYF
.,TRBV19,TRBJ1-2,.,TGTGCCAGTAGTATACAGGGAGCGGCCTATGGCTACACCTTC,CASSIQGAAYGYTF
.,TRBV2,TRBJ1-5,.,TGTGCCAGCAGTGAAAGCAGGGCCGGTCAGCCCCAGCATTTT,CASSESRAGQPQHF
.,TRBV6-1,TRBJ1-1,few,TGTGCCAGCAGGCCCGGGGGAAACACTGAAGCTTTCTTT,CASRPGGNTEAFF
TRBD1,TRBV15,TRBJ2-7,.,TGTGCCACCAGCTCCCCCGGACAGGGATCTTCCTACGAGCAGTACTTC,CATSSPGQGSSYEQYF
TRBD2,TRBV27,TRBJ2-3,.,TGTGCCAGCAGCCGGACCCCTCCCCAGCGGGGGGTACCAGATACGCAGTATTTT,CASSRTPPQRGVPDTQYF
.,TRBV18,TRBJ1-1,.,TGTGCCAGCTCACCGCAACGGGGGCCGGGAACTGAAGCTTTCTTT,CASSPQRGPGTEAFF
.,TRBV15,TRBJ1-5,.,TGTGCCACCAGCAGTTTTGGGGGGGATAGCAATCAGCCCCAGCATTTT,CATSSFGGDSNQPQHF
TRBD1,TRBV19,TRBJ1-2,.,TGTGCCAGTAGTATCCCGGGACAGAGCTTGTACTATGGCTACACCTTC,CASSIPGQSLYYGYTF
TRBD1,TRBV4-1,TRBJ2-3,.,TGCGCCAGCAGCCGGGACAGGGTTTGGTCCACAGATACGCAGTATTTT,CASSRDRVWSTDTQYF
TRBD1,TRBV5-4,TRBJ1-1,.,TGTGCCAGCAGCACCATGGGACAGGGGTCGAACACTGAAGCTTTCTTT,CASSTMGQGSNTEAFF
.,TRBV5-1,TRBJ1-4,.,TGCGCCAGCAGCCGAGGGTTAGAGAGGGAAAAACTGTTTTTT,CASSRGLEREKLFF
TRBD1,TRBV9,TRBJ2-7,.,TGTGCCAGCAGCGGACAGGGGTACGAGCAGTACTTC,CASSGQGYEQYF
TRBD1,TRBV6-6,TRBJ1-2,.,TGTGCCAGCAGTTATATGTTGGGACAGGGCGAAGGCTACACCTTC,CASSYMLGQGEGYTF
.,TRBV6-1,TRBJ1-2,.,TGTGCCAGCAGTGAGACGCTTTACCCATCATATGGCTACACCTTC,CASSETLYPSYGYTF
.,TRBV7-2,TRBJ1-4,.,TGTGCCAGCAGCCTAAATCCCCGGGAGCTTAATGAAAAACTGTTTTTT,CASSLNPRELNEKLFF
TRBD1,TRBV30,TRBJ1-2,.,TGTGCCTGGACCTGGGGACAGGGGGACGGCTACACCTTC,CAWTWGQGDGYTF
.,TRBV30,TRBJ2-7,.,TGTGCCTGGAGTGGCTGGGACGGCCGTCCCTACGAGCAGTACTTC,CAWSGWDGRPYEQYF
.,TRBV29-1,TRBJ1-1,.,TGCAGCGTTGACGGGCAGGGGTTATCCGAATCCACTGAAGCTTTCTTT,CSVDGQGLSESTEAFF
.,TRBV29-1,TRBJ2-5,.,TGCAGCGCCTCAAGGGGGGCTCAAGAGACCCAGTACTTC,CSASRGAQETQYF
.,TRBV5-1,TRBJ1-2,.,TGCGCCAGCAGCCTCAAGTCAGGGGTGTTTTTCTATGGCTACACCTTC,CASSLKSGVFFYGYTF
TRBD2,TRBV7-2,TRBJ2-2,.,TGTGCCAGCAGCTTTCTAGCGGGTCGATCTACGAACACCGGGGAGCTGTTTTTT,CASSFLAGRSTNTGELFF
.,TRBV6-1,TRBJ1-6,.,TGTGCCAGCAGTGAAGCAAGGACCCACTATTCACCCCTCCACTTT,CASSEARTHYSPLHF
.,TRBV29-1,TRBJ1-1,.,TGCAGCGTTGAACAGGGCTACACTGAAGCTTTCTTT,CSVEQGYTEAFF
.,TRBV4-2,TRBJ2-7,.,TGTGCCAGCAGCCGGGGCTACGACGAGCAGTACTTC,CASSRGYDEQYF
.,TRBV7-9,TRBJ2-7,.,TGTGCCAGCCTTGCGGAAGGGGGGGAGCAGTACTTC,CASLAEGGEQYF
.,TRBV4-1,TRBJ2-3,.,TGCGCCAGCAGCCAAGCTCCGCGGGACACAGATACGCAGTATTTT,CASSQAPRDTDTQYF
TRBD1,TRBV10-3,TRBJ2-7,.,TGTGCCATCAGGGGACAGGGGCAGTACGAGCAGTACTTC,CAIRGQGQYEQYF
.,TRBV6-1,TRBJ1-5,.,TGTGCCAGCAGGACACCTGATAGCAATCAGCCCCAGCATTTT,CASRTPDSNQPQHF
.,TRBV7-9,TRBJ2-1,.,TGTGCCAGCAGCCCGACGGACATCCAGCAGTTCTTC,CASSPTDIQQFF
TRBD2,TRBV7-3,TRBJ2-1,.,TGTGCCAGCAGGGTGGGACTAGCGGGAGGGCCGGAATACAATGAGCAGTTCTTC,CASRVGLAGGPEYNEQFF
.,TRBV7-9,TRBJ1-2,.,TGTGCCAGCGGCGTTGAACCCGGGACACCTTATGGCTACACCTTC,CASGVEPGTPYGYTF
TRBD2,TRBV4-1,TRBJ2-7,once,TGCGCCAGCAGCCACCCCAGGGGGACTAGCGGGAGTTACGAGCAGTACTTC,CASSHPRGTSGSYEQYF
TRBD1,TRBV5-4,TRBJ2-7,few,TGTGCCAGCAGCTTGGGGGACAGGGGCTACGAGCAGTACTTC,CASSLGDRGYEQYF
TRBD1,TRBV4-3,TRBJ2-1,once,TGCGCCAGCAGCCAAGGCAGGGGGCACAATGAGCAGTTCTTC,CASSQGRGHNEQFF
TRBD1,TRBV5-6,TRBJ2-4,.,TGTGCCAGCAGCTTCAGGGGGTCCGGGGCAAACATTCAGTACTTC,CASSFRGSGANIQYF
TRBD1,TRBV18,TRBJ1-1,.,TGTGCCAGCTCACCCGGCCGGACAGGGAACACTGAAGCTTTCTTT,CASSPGRTGNTEAFF
.,TRBV9,TRBJ2-1,.,TGTGCCAGCAGCCCGGACACCCTCTACAATGAGCAGTTCTTC,CASSPDTLYNEQFF
.,TRBV19,TRBJ1-3,few,TGTGCCAGTAGTCAACAGGGCGAAAACACCATATATTTT,CASSQQGENTIYF
.,TRBV5-4,TRBJ2-7,.,TGTGCCAGCAGAAAAAGGGGAGCGAGCGCCTACGAGCAGTACTTC,CASRKRGASAYEQYF
.,TRBV19,TRBJ1-4,once,TGTGCCAGTAGTAAAGGACGGGGATTGGAAAAACTGTTTTTT,CASSKGRGLEKLFF
TRBD2,TRBV7-2,TRBJ2-2,.,TGTGCCAGCAGCTTAGCGTGGGCTAGCGGGGGGAACACCGGGGAGCTGTTTTTT,CASSLAWASGGNTGELFF
TRBD2,TRBV19,TRBJ2-1,.,TGTGCCAGTAGCCCCTCCGGGAGGAGCTCCTACAATGAGCAGTTCTTC,CASSPSGRSSYNEQFF
.,TRBV4-1,TRBJ1-2,.,TGCGCCAGCAGCCAAGTGGCTTCAGGGCAGAATGGCTACACCTTC,CASSQVASGQNGYTF
TRBD2,TRBV9,TRBJ2-1,.,TGTGCCAGCAGCCCAGCGGGAGCTACCGATGAGCAGTTCTTC,CASSPAGATDEQFF
.,TRBV11-2,TRBJ1-3,.,TGTGCCAGCAGCTTAACAAACAGGGTCGGAAACACCATATATTTT,CASSLTNRVGNTIYF
.,TRBV7-9,TRBJ2-2,.,TGTGCCAGCAGCTTGGGGGAAACGGAGCTGTTTTTT,CASSLGETELFF
.,TRBV7-9,TRBJ1-3,.,TGTGCCAGCAACTTATACCGAAACACCATATATTTT,CASNLYRNTIYF
TRBD2,TRBV5-6,TRBJ2-7,.,TGTGCCAGCAGCCCGTTAGAGCCGGGAGGGATCCGATCCTACGAGCAGTACTTC,CASSPLEPGGIRSYEQYF
TRBD1,TRBV7-2,TRBJ1-5,.,TGTGCCAGCAGCGCACAGGGGGGGAGGAGTCAGCCCCAGCATTTT,CASSAQGGRSQPQHF